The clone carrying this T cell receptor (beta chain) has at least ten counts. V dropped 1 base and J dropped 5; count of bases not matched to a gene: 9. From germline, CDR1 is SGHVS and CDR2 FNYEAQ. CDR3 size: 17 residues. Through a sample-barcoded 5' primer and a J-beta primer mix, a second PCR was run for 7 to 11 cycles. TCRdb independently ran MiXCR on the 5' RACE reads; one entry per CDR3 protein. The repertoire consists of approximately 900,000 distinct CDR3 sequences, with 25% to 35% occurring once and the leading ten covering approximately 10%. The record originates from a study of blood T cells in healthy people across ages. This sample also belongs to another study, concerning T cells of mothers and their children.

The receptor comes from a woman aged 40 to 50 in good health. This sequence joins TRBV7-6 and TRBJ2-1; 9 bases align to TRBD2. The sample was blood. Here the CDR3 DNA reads TGTGCCAGCAGCTTAGGCGCGGGGGGGCTCTTGAACAATGAGCAGTTCTTC. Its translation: CASSLGAGGLLNNEQFF.